The T cell receptor (beta chain) under discussion was sequenced for a study of T cells in Graves' hyperthyroidism and ophthalmopathy. This CDR3 is built from 13 residues. Trimming cost V 4 bases and J 4 bases, with 11 bases left between them. In germline, CDR1 is SQVTM, CDR2 ANQGSEA. Template material for amplifying TCR beta CDR3 regions consisted of RNA transcripts. The HTBI primer set was used in a first-round RT-PCR of the TCR CDR3. TCRdb fed the multiplex PCR reads into MiXCR, producing one record per CDR3 protein. Of approximately 600,000 distinct CDR3 sequences listed, over 11% are singletons. This clonotype was seen many times. Its antigen is undetermined. Hyperthyroidism had been newly diagnosed in patients aged 18 to 65, and its duration was under 2 months. Diagnostic assessment was based on clinical symptoms, serum thyroxine and TRAb, thyroid ultrasound and orbital computed tomography. Progressors' blood was drawn at hyperthyroidism diagnosis, before ophthalmopathy symptoms.

Study results and caveats: Separating ophthalmopathy from stable hyperthyroidism was achieved by a 13 V-J model.

This TCR was recovered from a woman aged 30 to 39 with Graves' hyperthyroidism that later progressed to Graves' ophthalmopathy. Input material: blood. V gene TRBV29-1 combines with J gene TRBJ2-1; D is perhaps TRBD2 (7 bases). This chain's CDR3 is CSVGGGGYNEQFF. CDR3 nucleotides: TGCAGCGTTGGGGGAGGGGGGTACAATGAGCAGTTCTTC.